Below, one T cell receptor (beta chain) is given with its context. These data belong to a study of shared clonotypes between healthy human individuals. Assay used: immunoSEQ multiplex PCR; TCRdb lists only in-frame clones, some missing. The sample includes roughly 2.5 million clones, around 94% of them seen just once. The germline V and J ends were trimmed by 2 bases and 8 bases, with 7 bases remaining between them. The length of the CDR3 is 11 residues. Looked up from germline, CDR1 is MNHEY and CDR2 is SVGAGI. This sequence joins TRBV6-5 and TRBJ2-7; the D is unclear. The TCR comes from a man between 18 and 35 years old in good health. Sample: naive CD4+ T cells sorted from blood. Subset denoted: CD45RA+ positively selected. The CDR3 nucleotides read TGTGCCAGCAGTTACCTCCTTCAGCAGTACTTC. Protein: CASSYLLQQYF.